Below are 24 T cell receptor beta chains sequenced from a single sample in a study of blood T cell repertoires in COVID-19. Assay: immunoSEQ multiplex PCR; the TCRdb copy retains only in-frame clones and omits some. The table shows fewer than 350,000 clones, with approximately 86% occurring only once. Material for sequencing was peripheral blood. Every receptor here comes from a man aged 40-50 years with active or convalescent COVID-19.

V is TRBV6-5 and J is TRBJ1-6; D is unresolved. Trimming left V 2 bases short and J 7 bases short, with 9 bases between. The CDR3 length is 14 residues. CDR1 is MNHEY and CDR2 is SVGAGI in the germline V gene. The CDR3 region is CASSYERGNSPLHF. The DNA of the CDR3 is TGTGCCAGCAGTTACGAGCGTGGGAATTCACCCCTCCACTTT.

This chain connects TRBV16 to TRBJ1-2; 9 bases align to TRBD1. Trimming took 0 bases from V and 4 from J; bases not matched to a gene: 15. There are 19 residues in the CDR3. CDR1 and CDR2 (germline): KGHSY, FQNENV. The CDR3 reads CASSQSSQGASGPFYGYTF. The CDR3 DNA follows: TGTGCCAGCAGCCAATCTTCACAGGGGGCGTCGGGACCTTTCTATGGCTACACCTTC.

J is TRBJ2-2 and V is TRBV27; no definite D call. Germline V gene data show CDR1 as MNHEY and CDR2 as SMNVEV (reference sequence). Trimming pared 2 bases from V and 4 bases from J, leaving 11 bases between. This CDR3 has 15 amino acids. This CDR3 reads CASSLGLVGTGELFF. CDR3 bases: TGTGCCAGCAGTTTAGGCCTAGTGGGCACCGGGGAGCTGTTTTTT.

The rearrangement uses TRBV24-1 and TRBJ2-5, with 7 bases aligning to TRBD1. Germline-derived CDR1 and CDR2 are KGHDR and SFDVKD. Unmatched junction bases numbered 6, after V lost 2 bases and J lost 4 bases. This CDR3 is 15 amino acids long. In DNA, the CDR3 is TGTGCCACCAGTGATTCCCCGGGACAGAGAGAGACCCAGTACTTC. Translating gives CATSDSPGQRETQYF.

The chain combines TRBV27 with TRBJ2-3; 7 positions match TRBD2. Germline V gene sequence: CDR1 MNHEY, CDR2 SMNVEV (reference sequence). Trimming took 2 bases from V and 5 from J; bases not matched to a gene: 7. The CDR3 has 15 residues. The CDR3 DNA reads TGTGCCAGCAGTTTAAAAAGGGGAGGGGAAGATACGCAGTATTTT. Protein sequence: CASSLKRGGEDTQYF.

This chain uses TRBV6-5 with TRBJ2-1; no clear D gene. Germline V lookup: CDR1 MNHEY, CDR2 SVGAGI. The CDR3 length is 14 residues. The ends were cut back, 4 bases at V and 2 bases at J, with 9 bases in the middle. CDR3 coding DNA: TGTGCCAGCAGTTCAACTCCCCCCTACAATGAGCAGTTCTTC. The encoded protein is CASSSTPPYNEQFF.

The V call is TRBV5-1, the J call TRBJ2-3, with 9 bases identical to TRBD2. This CDR3 is 16 amino acids long. Germline loops: CDR1 SGHRS, CDR2 YFSETQ. Trimming cost V 4 bases and J 5 bases; bases outside gene matches: 11. The CDR3 DNA reads TGCGCCAGCAGCCTCCTAACTAGCGGGTCGAGAGATACGCAGTATTTT. Amino acids: CASSLLTSGSRDTQYF.

The chain joins TRBV2 to TRBJ1-3; 7 positions match TRBD1. CDR3 length equals 12 residues. V lost 8 bases to trimming and J lost 3 bases; unmatched junction nucleotides: 1. In germline, CDR1 is SNHLY, CDR2 FYNNEI. For the CDR3, the DNA is TGTGCCAGCTGGACAGGTGGAAACACCATATATTTT. Protein: CASWTGGNTIYF.

The chain combines TRBV9 with TRBJ2-7, with 11 bases aligning to TRBD1. Trimming took 2 bases from V and 6 from J; bases not matched to a gene: 4. Germline CDR1 SGDLS, CDR2 YYNGEE. This CDR3 contains 14 residues. The CDR3, as DNA: TGTGCCAGCAGCGTCGGGACAGGGGGTTTCGAGCAGTACTTC. Protein sequence: CASSVGTGGFEQYF.

The rearrangement joins TRBV5-4 to TRBJ2-1; 9 nucleotides line up with TRBD2. With 4 bases clipped from V and 4 bases from J, the junction kept 6 bases outside the gene matches. Germline lookup yields CDR1 SGHNT and CDR2 YYREEE (reference sequence). This CDR3 has 15 residues. CDR3 in DNA: TGTGCCAGCAGCCCGACTAGCGGTCCATACAATGAGCAGTTCTTC. The encoded protein is CASSPTSGPYNEQFF.

J is TRBJ1-5 and V is TRBV2; TRBD1 is a possible D gene (5 bases). Germline V gives CDR1 SNHLY, CDR2 FYNNEI. V lost 4 bases and J lost 7, with 14 bases in between. This CDR3 region has 14 residues. CDR3 DNA: TGTGCCAGCAGTGCTGGGGCGACCCGCCAGCCCCAGCATTTT. As protein: CASSAGATRQPQHF.

This clone was seen only a few times. The rearrangement links TRBV11-2 to TRBJ2-1; TRBD2 matches at 7 bases. The trim removed 0 bases at V and 2 bases at J, leaving 1 base unmatched. From germline, CDR1 is SGHAT and CDR2 FQNNGV. The CDR3 is 15 amino acids. CDR3 DNA sequence: TGTGCCAGCAGCTTAGAAGGGACTACCTACAATGAGCAGTTCTTC. Its translation: CASSLEGTTYNEQFF. The entire variable domain, with the rest obtained from reference TRBV11-2 and TRBJ2-1, is as follows: EAGVAQSPRYKIIEKRQSVAFWCNPISGHATLYWYQQILGQGPKLLIQFQNNGVVDDSQLPKDRFSAERLKGVDSTLKIQPAKLEDSAVYLCASSLEGTTYNEQFFGPGTRLTVL.

DNA of the CDR3: TGCGCCAGCGGGTCAGGGGGCTGGGAGGAGACCCAGTACTTC. Its translation is CASGSGGWEETQYF. The chain has TRBV5-1 and TRBJ2-5; 8 bases are shared with TRBD1. The CDR3 contains 14 residues. CDR1 and CDR2 from the germline V gene are SGHRS and YFSETQ. Losses at the gene ends were 7 bases for V and 5 bases for J; bases not matched to a gene: 10.

The V call is TRBV10-3, the J call TRBJ2-1; D may be TRBD1 (7 bases). Trimming took 4 bases from V and 4 from J, leaving 20 bases between them. Germline assignment: CDR1 ENHRY and CDR2 SYGVKD. The CDR3 consists of 17 residues. The DNA of the CDR3 is TGTGCCATCAGTGGGGCCAGGGGGGACAAAGGGTACAATGAGCAGTTCTTC. It is translated as CAISGARGDKGYNEQFF.

The V gene is TRBV4-1, the J gene TRBJ2-7, with D possibly being TRBD1 (5 bases). The CDR3 covers 11 residues. Germline V gives CDR1 MGHRA, CDR2 YSYEKL. Trimming removed 1 base from V and 7 bases from J, with 5 bases in between. Here the CDR3 reads CASSQGTEQYF. Written as DNA, the CDR3 is TGCGCCAGCAGCCAAGGGACAGAGCAGTACTTC.

V gene TRBV3-1 (or the pseudogene TRBV3-2) combines with J gene TRBJ2-1; possible D gene TRBD2, 5 bases. V lost 0 bases to trimming and J lost 7 bases, with 19 bases between them. CDR3 length equals 17 residues. Germline V CDR1 and CDR2: LGHDT, YNNKEL (reference sequence). The CDR3 region is CASSQDLVSGPKNEQFF. As DNA, the CDR3 is TGTGCCAGCAGCCAAGATTTAGTGAGCGGTCCCAAAAATGAGCAGTTCTTC.

This clone was counted a single time. The V gene is TRBV5-8, the J gene TRBJ2-3; D ambiguous. Trimming shortened V by 1 base and J by 2 bases, and 5 bases separated the two germline ends. From germline, CDR1 is SGHTS and CDR2 YDEGEE. This CDR3 has 13 amino acids. The CDR3, as DNA: TGTGCCAGCAGCTTGACAGACACAGATACGCAGTATTTT. This encodes CASSLTDTDTQYF.

This clone was detected once. The genes are TRBV6-5 and TRBJ2-7, with 10 nucleotides matching TRBD2. The germline V gene has CDR1 MNHEY and CDR2 SVGAGI. CDR3 length equals 15 residues. Trimming took 7 bases from V and 0 from J; bases not matched to a gene: 6. The CDR3 region has the DNA TGTGCCAGCAATCCCGGACTAGCGGCCTCCTACGAGCAGTACTTC. Protein sequence: CASNPGLAASYEQYF.

The chain uses TRBV5-6 and TRBJ1-2; TRBD1 matches at 8 bases. CDR1 and CDR2 from the germline V gene are SGHDT and YYEEEE. The CDR3 has 15 residues. J lost 6 bases, V lost 2 bases, and 9 bases had no gene match. Written as DNA, the CDR3 is TGTGCCAGCAGCTTTCCTCAGGGGGCGATGAATGGCTACACCTTC. Translating gives CASSFPQGAMNGYTF.

This clone was seen only once. DNA of the CDR3: TGTGCCAGCAGCTTAGGGCCAGGGGGCGAAGAGACCCAGTACTTC. Amino acids: CASSLGPGGEETQYF. The chain recombines TRBV7-9 with TRBJ2-5; the match to TRBD1 covers 8 bases. V was pared by 1 base and J by 3 bases, with 4 bases of the junction left unmatched. The length of the CDR3 is 15 residues. Germline V gene data show CDR1 as SEHNR and CDR2 as FQNEAQ (reference sequence).

This clone was detected many times. The chain recombines TRBV28 with TRBJ2-2; 10 bases are a match to TRBD2. Trimming removed 3 bases from V and 5 bases from J; junction bases left unmatched: 6. Germline loops: CDR1 MDHEN, CDR2 SYDVKM. The CDR3 totals 16 residues. DNA for the CDR3: TGTGCCAGCAGTTTTGGGGGACTAGCGAGAACCGGGGAGCTGTTTTTT. Translation gives CASSFGGLARTGELFF.

The chain combines TRBV4-1 with TRBJ2-1; D gene unclear. Germline CDR1 reads MGHRA; CDR2 reads YSYEKL. Trimming pared 2 bases from V and 4 bases from J, leaving 9 bases between. The CDR3 runs to 14 residues. This chain's CDR3 is CASSQLRRYNEQFF. CDR3 in DNA: TGCGCCAGCAGCCAACTGCGCCGGTACAATGAGCAGTTCTTC.

The V gene is TRBV27, the J gene TRBJ2-3; 10 bases map to TRBD1. Germline V lookup: CDR1 MNHEY, CDR2 SMNVEV (reference sequence). The CDR3 consists of 15 residues. V gave up 6 bases and J gave up 4 bases; unmatched junction bases: 7. DNA of the CDR3: TGTGCCAGCAGGACGGGACAGGGGAGCGCAGATACGCAGTATTTT. This gives the protein CASRTGQGSADTQYF.

The V call is TRBV3-1 (or the pseudogene TRBV3-2), the J call TRBJ2-5; D perhaps matches TRBD2 (7 bases). V lost 7 bases and J lost 5, with 17 bases in between. Germline loops: CDR1 LGHDT, CDR2 YNNKEL (reference sequence). This CDR3 region has 14 residues. The CDR3 loop is CASNGGQGWETQYF. DNA for the CDR3: TGTGCCAGCAACGGGGGGCAGGGGTGGGAGACCCAGTACTTC.